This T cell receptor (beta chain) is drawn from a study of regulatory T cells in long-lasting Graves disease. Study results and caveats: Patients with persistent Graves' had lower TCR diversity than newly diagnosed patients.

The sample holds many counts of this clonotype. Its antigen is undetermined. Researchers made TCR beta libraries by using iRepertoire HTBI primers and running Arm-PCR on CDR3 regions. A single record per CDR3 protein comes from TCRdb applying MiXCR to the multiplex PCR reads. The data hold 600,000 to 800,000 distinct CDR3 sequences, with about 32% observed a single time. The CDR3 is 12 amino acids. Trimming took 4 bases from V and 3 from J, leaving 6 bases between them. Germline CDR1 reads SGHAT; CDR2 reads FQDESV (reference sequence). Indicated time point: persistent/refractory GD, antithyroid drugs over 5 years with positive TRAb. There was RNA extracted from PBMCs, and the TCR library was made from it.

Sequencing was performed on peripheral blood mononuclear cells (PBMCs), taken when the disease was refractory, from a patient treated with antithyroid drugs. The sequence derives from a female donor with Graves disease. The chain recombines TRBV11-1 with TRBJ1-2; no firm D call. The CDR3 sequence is CASSYNYYGYTF. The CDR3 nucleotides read TGTGCCAGCAGCTACAACTACTATGGCTACACCTTC.